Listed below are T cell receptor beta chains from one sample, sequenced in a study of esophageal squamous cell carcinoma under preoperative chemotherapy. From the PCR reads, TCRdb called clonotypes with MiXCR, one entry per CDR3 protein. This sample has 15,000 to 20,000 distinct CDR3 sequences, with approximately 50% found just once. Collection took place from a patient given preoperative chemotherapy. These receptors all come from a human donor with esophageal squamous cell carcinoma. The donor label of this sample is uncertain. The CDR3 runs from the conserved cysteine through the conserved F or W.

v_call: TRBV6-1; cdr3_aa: CARSVRAVRTDALYF
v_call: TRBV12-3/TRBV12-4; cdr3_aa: CASSWVVRDADTQYF
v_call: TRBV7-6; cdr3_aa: CASSPFPRADDYEQYF
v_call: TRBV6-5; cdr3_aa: CASKLEYNPGELFF
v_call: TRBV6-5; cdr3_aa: CASSSIGSEQFF
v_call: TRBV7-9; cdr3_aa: CASSLAGLGGNEQFF
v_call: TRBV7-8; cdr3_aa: CASSLRGKETQYF
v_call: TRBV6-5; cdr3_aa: CASSYGPGETQYF
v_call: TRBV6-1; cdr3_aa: CASSTGTSGQETQYF
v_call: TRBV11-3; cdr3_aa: CASSPGQGQGDYGYTF
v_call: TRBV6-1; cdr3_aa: CASSEWDRGQGGANVLTF